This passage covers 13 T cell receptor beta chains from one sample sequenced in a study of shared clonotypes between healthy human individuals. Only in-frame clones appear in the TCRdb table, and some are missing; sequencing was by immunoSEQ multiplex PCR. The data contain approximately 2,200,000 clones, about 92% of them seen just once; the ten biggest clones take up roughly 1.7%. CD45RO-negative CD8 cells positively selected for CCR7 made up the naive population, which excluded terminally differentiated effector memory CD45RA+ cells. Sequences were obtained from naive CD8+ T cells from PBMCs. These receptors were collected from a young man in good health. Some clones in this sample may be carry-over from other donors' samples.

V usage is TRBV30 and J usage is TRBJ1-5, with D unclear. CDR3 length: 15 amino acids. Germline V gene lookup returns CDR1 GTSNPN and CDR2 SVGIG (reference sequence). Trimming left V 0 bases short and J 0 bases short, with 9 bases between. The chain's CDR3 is CAWSVNGYSNQPQHF. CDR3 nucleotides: TGTGCCTGGAGTGTAAACGGCTATAGCAATCAGCCCCAGCATTTT.

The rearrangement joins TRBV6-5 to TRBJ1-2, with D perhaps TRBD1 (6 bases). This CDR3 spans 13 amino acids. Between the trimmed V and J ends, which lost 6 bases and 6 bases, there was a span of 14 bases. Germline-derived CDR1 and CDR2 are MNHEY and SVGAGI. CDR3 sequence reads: CASRQGGLDGYTF. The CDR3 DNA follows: TGTGCCAGCAGACAGGGTGGATTAGATGGCTACACCTTC.

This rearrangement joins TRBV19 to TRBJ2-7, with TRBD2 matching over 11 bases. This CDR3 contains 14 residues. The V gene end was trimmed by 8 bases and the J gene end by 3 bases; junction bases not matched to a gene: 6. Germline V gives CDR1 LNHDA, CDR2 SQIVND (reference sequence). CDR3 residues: CASSHGTSGYEQYF. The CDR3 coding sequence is TGTGCCAGTTCTCACGGGACTAGCGGCTACGAGCAGTACTTC. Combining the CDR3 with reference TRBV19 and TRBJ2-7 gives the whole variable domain DGGITQSPKYLFRKEGQNVTLSCEQNLNHDAMYWYRQDPGQGLRLIYYSQIVNDFQKGDIAEGYSVSREKKESFPLTVTSAQKNPTAFYLCASSHGTSGYEQYFGPGTRLTVT.

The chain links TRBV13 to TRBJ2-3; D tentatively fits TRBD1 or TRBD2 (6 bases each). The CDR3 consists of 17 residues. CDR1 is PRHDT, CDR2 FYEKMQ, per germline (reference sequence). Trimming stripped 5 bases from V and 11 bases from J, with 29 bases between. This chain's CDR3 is CASSPIGQDSLGGGQYF. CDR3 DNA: TGTGCCAGCAGCCCTATAGGGCAGGACAGCCTCGGGGGAGGGCAGTATTTT.

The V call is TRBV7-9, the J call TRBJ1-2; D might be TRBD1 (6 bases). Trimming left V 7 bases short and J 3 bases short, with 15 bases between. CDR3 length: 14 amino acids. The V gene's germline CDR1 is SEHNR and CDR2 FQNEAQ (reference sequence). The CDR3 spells CASKAGGDHYGYTF. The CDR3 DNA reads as TGTGCCAGCAAGGCGGGGGGCGACCACTATGGCTACACCTTC.

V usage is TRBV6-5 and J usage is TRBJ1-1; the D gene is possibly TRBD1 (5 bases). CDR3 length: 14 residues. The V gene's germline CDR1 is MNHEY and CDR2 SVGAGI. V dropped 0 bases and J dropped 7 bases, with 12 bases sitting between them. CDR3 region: CASSYSRGIGEAFF. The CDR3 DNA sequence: TGTGCCAGCAGTTACTCGCGGGGGATCGGTGAAGCTTTCTTT.

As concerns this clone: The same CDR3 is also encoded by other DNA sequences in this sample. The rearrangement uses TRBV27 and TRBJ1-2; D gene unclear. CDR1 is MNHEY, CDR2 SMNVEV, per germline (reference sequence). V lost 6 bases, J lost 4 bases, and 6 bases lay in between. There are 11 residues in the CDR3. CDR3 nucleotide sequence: TGTGCCAGCAGGGGAGGCTATGGCTACACCTTC. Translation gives CASRGGYGYTF.

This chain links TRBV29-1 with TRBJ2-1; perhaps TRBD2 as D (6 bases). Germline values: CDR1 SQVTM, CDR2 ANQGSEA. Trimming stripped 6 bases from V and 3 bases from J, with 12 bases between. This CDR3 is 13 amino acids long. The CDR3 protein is CSVGGEFYNEQFF. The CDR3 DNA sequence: TGCAGCGTCGGGGGAGAGTTCTACAATGAGCAGTTCTTC.

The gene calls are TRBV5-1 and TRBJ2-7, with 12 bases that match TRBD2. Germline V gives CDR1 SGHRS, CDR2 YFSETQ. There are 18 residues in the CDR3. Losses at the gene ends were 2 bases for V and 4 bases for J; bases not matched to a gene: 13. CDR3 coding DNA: TGCGCCAGCAGCTTTTCCCCTGAAACTAGCGGGAGGATGTACGAGCAGTACTTC. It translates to CASSFSPETSGRMYEQYF.

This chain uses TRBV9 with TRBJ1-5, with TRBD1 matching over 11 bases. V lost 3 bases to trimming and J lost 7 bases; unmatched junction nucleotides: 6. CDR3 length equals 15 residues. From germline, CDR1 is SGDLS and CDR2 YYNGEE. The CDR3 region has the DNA TGTGCCAGCAGCGCAGGGACAGGGGGGATGCAGCCCCAGCATTTT. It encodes CASSAGTGGMQPQHF.

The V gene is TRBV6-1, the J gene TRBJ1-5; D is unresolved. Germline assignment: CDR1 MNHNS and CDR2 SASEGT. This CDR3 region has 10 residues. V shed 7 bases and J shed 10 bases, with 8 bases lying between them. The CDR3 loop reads CASNPFPQHF. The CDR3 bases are TGTGCCAGCAACCCTTTCCCCCAGCATTTT.

CDR3 loop: CATSRDWPGTFSYNEQFF. CDR3 DNA sequence: TGTGCCACCAGCAGAGATTGGCCGGGGACCTTCTCCTACAATGAGCAGTTCTTC. V and J are TRBV15 and TRBJ2-1, with D tentatively TRBD1 or TRBD2 (5 bases each). V dropped 0 bases and J dropped 0 bases, with 15 bases sitting between them. The CDR3 extends over 18 amino acids. Per germline, CDR1 LNHNV and CDR2 YYDKDF (reference sequence). The full variable domain, its missing parts supplied by reference TRBV15 and TRBJ2-1, is DAMVIQNPRYQVTQFGKPVTLSCSQTLNHNVMYWYQQKSSQAPKLLFHYYDKDFNNEADTPDNFQSRRPNTSFCFLDIRSPGLGDTAMYLCATSRDWPGTFSYNEQFFGPGTRLTVL.

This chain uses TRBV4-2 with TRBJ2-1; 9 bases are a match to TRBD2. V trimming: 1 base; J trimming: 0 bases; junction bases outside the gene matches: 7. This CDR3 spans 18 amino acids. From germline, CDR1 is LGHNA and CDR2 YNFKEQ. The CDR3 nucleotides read TGTGCCAGCAGCCAAGGGGGCTTTAGCGGGAGCTCCTACAATGAGCAGTTCTTC. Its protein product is CASSQGGFSGSSYNEQFF.